Following are 21 T cell receptor beta chains from one sample sequenced in a study of cytomegalovirus exposure and HLA in healthy donors (dated by TCRdb to 2015 to 2018). Library method: the immunoSEQ multiplex PCR assay. For the multiplex PCR, a mixture combining 60 forward primers for TCR Vbeta segments and 13 reverse primers for TCR Jbeta segments was used. TCRdb carries this immuneACCESS record with in-frame sequences only. Its versions omit some clonotypes, under half of them owing to an unresolved V gene in the studies checked, with the rest unexplained. The table for this sample lists 95,000 to 100,000 clones; around 85% of them were counted only once. The ten largest clones take up 3% to 4% of the sample. The specimen was PBMCs. These TCRs come from a man younger than 40 in good health and CMV-seronegative.

V usage is TRBV6-5 and J usage is TRBJ2-5; 11 nucleotides line up with TRBD2. The length of the CDR3 is 14 residues. Per the germline V gene, CDR1 is MNHEY and CDR2 is SVGAGI. J gave up 4 bases and V 8 bases, and 6 bases lay outside the gene matches. The CDR3 DNA follows: TGTGCCAGCCGGGCTAGCGGGAGGTTAGAGACCCAGTACTTC. Its protein product is CASRASGRLETQYF.

This sequence joins TRBV6-1 and TRBJ2-6, with D possibly TRBD1 on 6 matching bases. Trimming removed 10 bases from V and 4 bases from J, with 14 bases in between. The CDR3 is 14 residues long. Germline CDR1 MNHNS, CDR2 SASEGT. The CDR3 protein is CAILRGVGANVLTF. In nucleotides, the CDR3 is TGTGCCATCCTCAGGGGCGTCGGGGCCAACGTCCTGACTTTC.

The genes are TRBV29-1 and TRBJ2-5; 10 nucleotides match TRBD1. The CDR3 runs to 15 residues. The V and J ends lost 7 bases and 4 bases, in that order; junction bases with no gene match: 12. The germline V gene has CDR1 SQVTM and CDR2 ANQGSEA. The DNA of the CDR3 is TGCAGCGGTGGGACAGGGGAAGAGAGGGGAGAGACCCAGTACTTC. Its protein is CSGGTGEERGETQYF.

This chain uses TRBV19 with TRBJ2-1, with 12 bases fitting TRBD2. Germline lookup yields CDR1 LNHDA and CDR2 SQIVND (reference sequence). The V and J ends lost 4 bases and 3 bases, in that order; junction bases with no gene match: 7. This CDR3 is 17 amino acids long. For the CDR3, the DNA is TGTGCCAGTAGTAGGCTAGCGGGGGGGCCAGGCTACAATGAGCAGTTCTTC. Protein sequence: CASSRLAGGPGYNEQFF.

The chain couples TRBV7-9 to TRBJ2-1; 10 bases map to TRBD1. The V and J ends lost 5 bases and 8 bases, in that order; junction bases with no gene match: 6. CDR3 length: 14 amino acids. Germline V gene data show CDR1 as SEHNR and CDR2 as FQNEAQ (reference sequence). The CDR3 DNA is TGTGCCAGCAGCCCCGGGACAGGGGACGATGAGCAGTTCTTC. Protein: CASSPGTGDDEQFF.

The chain employs TRBV19 and TRBJ2-3; D is unresolved. Trimming removed 4 bases from V and 6 bases from J, with 14 bases in between. The germline CDR1 and CDR2 sequences are LNHDA and SQIVND (reference sequence). The CDR3 consists of 14 residues. In DNA form, the CDR3 reads TGTGCCAGTAGTACGCAACAGAATTCGGATACGCAGTATTTT. It translates to CASSTQQNSDTQYF. The full variable domain, completed using reference TRBV19 and TRBJ2-3, is DGGITQSPKYLFRKEGQNVTLSCEQNLNHDAMYWYRQDPGQGLRLIYYSQIVNDFQKGDIAEGYSVSREKKESFPLTVTSAQKNPTAFYLCASSTQQNSDTQYFGPGTRLTVL.

J is TRBJ2-5 and V is TRBV30, with 11 bases aligning to TRBD1. The CDR3 runs to 15 residues. CDR1 and CDR2 from the germline V gene are GTSNPN and SVGIG (reference sequence). Trimming took 1 base from V and 3 from J; bases not matched to a gene: 4. The CDR3 protein is CAWSAGQGAEETQYF. CDR3 DNA: TGTGCCTGGAGTGCCGGACAGGGGGCCGAAGAGACCCAGTACTTC.

This rearrangement joins TRBV5-1 to TRBJ1-2, with 10 positions matching TRBD1. V was pared by 4 bases and J by 5 bases, with 8 bases of the junction left unmatched. CDR1 is SGHRS, CDR2 YFSETQ, per germline. CDR3 length: 15 residues. CDR3 protein: CASSRTGGNEYGYTF. The CDR3 DNA follows: TGCGCCAGCAGCAGGACAGGGGGAAATGAGTATGGCTACACCTTC.

The chain carries TRBV10-3 and TRBJ2-2; 9 bases agree with TRBD1. Trimming cost V 2 bases and J 4 bases; bases outside gene matches: 8. CDR1 is ENHRY, CDR2 SYGVKD, per germline. The CDR3 is 17 amino acids. CDR3 DNA: TGTGCCATCAGTGAGCCTCCGGGACAGGGATTCACCGGGGAGCTGTTTTTT. Its protein is CAISEPPGQGFTGELFF.

This rearrangement joins TRBV27 to TRBJ2-3, with D perhaps matching TRBD2 (6 bases). Deletions cut 6 bases from V and 1 base from J, with 14 bases between. The germline gives CDR1 MNHEY, CDR2 SMNVEV (reference sequence). The CDR3 spans 15 residues. CDR3 loop: CASSPGGEGTDTQYF. For the CDR3, the DNA is TGTGCCAGCAGCCCCGGAGGGGAGGGCACAGATACGCAGTATTTT.

The rearrangement links TRBV6-4 to TRBJ1-1; D uncertain. The CDR3 spans 15 residues. V was pared by 5 bases and J by 7 bases, with 20 bases between. CDR1 and CDR2 (germline): MRHNA, SNTAGT. CDR3 nucleotide sequence: TGTGCCAGCAGTCGCCACCGAGGCTCCGGTTATGAAGCTTTCTTT. Its protein product is CASSRHRGSGYEAFF.

The J gene is TRBJ2-1, the V gene TRBV30, with D maybe TRBD2 (5 bases). Germline loops: CDR1 GTSNPN, CDR2 SVGIG (reference sequence). This CDR3 is built from 11 residues. Trimming cost V 7 bases and J 8 bases, with 12 bases left between them. CDR3 protein: CAYSRGDEQFF. CDR3 bases: TGTGCCTATTCACGGGGAGATGAGCAGTTCTTC.

The V and J genes are TRBV5-1 and TRBJ2-1; D is unresolved. CDR3 length: 12 amino acids. Trimming cost V 4 bases and J 13 bases, with 15 bases left between them. The germline V gene encodes CDR1 SGHRS and CDR2 YFSETQ. The CDR3 region has the DNA TGCGCCAGCAGCGTCAGTGGGCCATTCCAGTTCTTC. Encoded protein: CASSVSGPFQFF.

The chain recombines TRBV6-5 with TRBJ2-7, with a tentative D call TRBD1 (5 bases). Germline V CDR1 and CDR2: MNHEY, SVGAGI. Trimming removed 2 bases at V and 2 bases at J, with 7 bases between. The CDR3 is 13 residues long. The CDR3 sequence: CASSYPGTYEQYF. Written as DNA, the CDR3 is TGTGCCAGCAGTTACCCAGGGACCTACGAGCAGTACTTC.

V gene TRBV7-2 combines with J gene TRBJ2-7, with D hard to call. This CDR3 is built from 12 residues. V gave up 5 bases and J gave up 0 bases, with 5 bases separating them. Germline CDR1 is SGHTA and CDR2 is FQGNSA. The CDR3: CASSTSSYEQYF. The CDR3 DNA follows: TGTGCCAGCAGCACAAGCTCCTACGAGCAGTACTTC.

This clone was counted once. The chain is built from TRBV7-9 and TRBJ2-7; 8 positions agree with TRBD1. This CDR3 has 12 residues. V lost 4 bases to trimming and J lost 9 bases; unmatched junction nucleotides: 5. Per the germline V gene, CDR1 is SEHNR and CDR2 is FQNEAQ (reference sequence). The CDR3 bases are TGTGCCAGCAGCTCGACAGGGGCAAGGCAGTACTTC. Amino acids: CASSSTGARQYF. Full variable domain (rest looked up from reference TRBV7-9 and TRBJ2-7): DTGVSQNPRHKITKRGQNVTFRCDPISEHNRLYWYRQTLGQGPEFLTYFQNEAQLEKSRLLSDRFSAERPKGSFSTLEIQRTEQGDSAMYLCASSSTGARQYFGPGTRLTVT.

As concerns this clone: The junction departs from the called germline gene at one end, perhaps through a read error. CDR3 loop: CASSSDPSQEAQYF. The DNA for the CDR3 is TGTGCCAGCAGCTCCGACCCCAGTCAAGAGGCCCAGTACTTC. The V call is TRBV5-4, the J call TRBJ2-5, with D hard to call. Per the germline V gene, CDR1 is SGHNT and CDR2 is YYREEE (reference sequence). The CDR3 spans 14 residues.

The gene calls are TRBV18 and TRBJ2-1; TRBD2 agrees at 9 bases. The V gene's germline CDR1 is KGHSH and CDR2 LQKENI. The CDR3 is 15 amino acids. The ends lost 3 bases at V and 5 bases at J; junction bases unmatched: 5. The CDR3 nucleotides read TGTGCCAGCTCACCTTACGCGGGAGGGAACAATGAGCAGTTCTTC. Amino acid sequence: CASSPYAGGNNEQFF.

In its sample, this clone was seen once. This sequence joins TRBV18 and TRBJ1-5, with D possibly TRBD1 on 6 matching bases. The CDR3 runs 14 residues. Germline V gene sequence: CDR1 KGHSH, CDR2 LQKENI. Trimming cost V 6 bases and J 5 bases, with 14 bases left between them. Here the CDR3 reads CASSYTEGDQPQHF. DNA of the CDR3: TGTGCCAGCTCGTACACAGAGGGGGATCAGCCCCAGCATTTT.

This sequence joins TRBV30 and TRBJ1-1, with D perhaps TRBD1 (6 bases). CDR3 length: 13 residues. V was trimmed by 8 bases and J by 7 bases, leaving 20 bases between them. CDR1 GTSNPN and CDR2 SVGIG come from the germline V gene (reference sequence). As DNA, the CDR3 is TGTGCCGGGGGCTCCAGGGTAGAGAATGAAGCTTTCTTT. It codes for CAGGSRVENEAFF.

DNA of the CDR3: TGTGCCAGCAGGGGATCTCAGGGTTCCTACGAGCAGTACTTC. Its protein product is CASRGSQGSYEQYF. The gene calls are TRBV2 and TRBJ2-7; D perhaps matches TRBD1 (5 bases). Germline loops: CDR1 SNHLY, CDR2 FYNNEI. There are 14 residues in the CDR3. V was pared by 6 bases and J by 1 base, with 13 bases between. Full variable domain (remainder filled in from reference TRBV2 and TRBJ2-7): EPEVTQTPSHQVTQMGQEVILRCVPISNHLYFYWYRQILGQKVEFLVSFYNNEISEKSEIFDDQFSVERPDGSNFTLKIRSTKLEDSAMYFCASRGSQGSYEQYFGPGTRLTVT.